This T cell receptor (beta chain) was observed in a study of blood T cell repertoires in COVID-19. Study information: Whether acute or convalescent, the COVID-19 samples came from the United States, Italy and Spain. From T cells, B-cell-depleted T cells, or PBMCs came the material, which was cDNA or gDNA.

Generated by immunoSEQ multiplex PCR, the TCRdb table keeps only in-frame clones and is missing some. The sample has approximately 34,000 clones; about 84% are singletons. The clonotype comes from a man in his 70s with COVID-19, enrolled during active disease. The sample consisted of peripheral blood.

CDR3 sequence (DNA): TGCGCCAGCAGCTTGCCTAGCGGGAGGGTCGGGCAAGAGACCCAGTACTTC. Encoded protein: CASSLPSGRVGQETQYF. J is TRBJ2-5 and V is TRBV5-1, with 12 bases matching TRBD2. The length of the CDR3 is 17 residues. The germline CDR1 and CDR2 sequences are SGHRS and YFSETQ. The V segment lost 1 base and the J segment 2 bases; nucleotides outside the gene matches: 6.